This T cell receptor beta chain emerged from a study of shared clonotypes between healthy human individuals. V dropped 5 bases and J dropped 2 bases, with 21 bases sitting between them. Looked up from germline, CDR1 is LGHNA and CDR2 is YNFKEQ. This CDR3 is built from 17 residues. It was across several immunoSEQ plates that each subset's genomic DNA was evenly split. Only in-frame clones appear in the TCRdb table, and some are missing; sequencing was by immunoSEQ multiplex PCR. The table includes about 600,000 clones, around three quarters detected once. The gene calls are TRBV4-2 and TRBJ1-2; D is undetermined. The sample comprised PBMCs. This receptor was identified in a woman between 35 and 50 years old in good health. Some clones in this sample may be carry-over from other donors' samples. The CDR3 here is CASSFLSWAEINYGYTF. The CDR3 DNA reads TGTGCCAGCAGCTTTCTCTCGTGGGCGGAGATAAACTATGGCTACACCTTC.